The rows below give T cell receptor beta chains drawn from one sample of a study of response to subunit inactivated influenza vaccine. In TCRdb, the RT-PCR reads were re-called with MiXCR into one record per CDR3 protein. The sample holds roughly 540,000 distinct CDR3 sequences, 20% to 25% seen once. These records were also assigned to another study, of T cells expressing NK-cell markers.

The sample was CD4+ T cells sorted from PBMCs, taken 11 to 12 days after vaccination. Receptor source: a man aged 45 to 65 who received an inactivated influenza vaccine. CDR3s include the opening cysteine and the closing phenylalanine or tryptophan. Fields, in order: clone size, J gene, D gene, V gene, CDR3 DNA, CDR3 protein. A D gene is named only where the DNA matches it firmly. Some rows mark clone size as missing; the rest say once, few, many or name a class of expanded clone.

abundance: few
j_gene: TRBJ2-1
d_gene: NA
v_gene: TRBV6-1
CDR3nt: TGTGCCAGCAGAAGAGGACCGCTCTCCTACAATGAGCAGTTCTTC
CDR3aa: CASRRGPLSYNEQFF

abundance: NA
j_gene: TRBJ2-3
d_gene: TRBD2
v_gene: TRBV20-1
CDR3nt: TGCAGTGCACCGACTAGCGGGATAACAGATACGCAGTATTTT
CDR3aa: CSAPTSGITDTQYF

abundance: few
j_gene: TRBJ2-5
d_gene: NA
v_gene: TRBV20-1
CDR3nt: TGCAGTGCTATAGGCGGGAACAACTTAGGGGAGACCCAGTACTTC
CDR3aa: CSAIGGNNLGETQYF

abundance: NA
j_gene: TRBJ2-1
d_gene: TRBD2
v_gene: TRBV29-1
CDR3nt: TGCAGCGTTGGGCGGGGGACTAGCCCATACAATGAGCAGTTCTTC
CDR3aa: CSVGRGTSPYNEQFF

abundance: NA
j_gene: TRBJ2-7
d_gene: NA
v_gene: TRBV29-1
CDR3nt: TGCAGCGACATCAGTGGCCTGGAGGCCTACGAGCAGTACTTC
CDR3aa: CSDISGLEAYEQYF

abundance: NA
j_gene: TRBJ2-2
d_gene: NA
v_gene: TRBV12-3/TRBV12-4
CDR3nt: TGTGCCAGCACCCAGGACCCGTACACCGGGGAGCTGTTTTTT
CDR3aa: CASTQDPYTGELFF

abundance: NA
j_gene: TRBJ1-1
d_gene: NA
v_gene: TRBV5-1
CDR3nt: TGCGCCAGCAGCGCACAGGGTTGGACTGAAGCTTTCTTT
CDR3aa: CASSAQGWTEAFF

abundance: few
j_gene: TRBJ1-6
d_gene: NA
v_gene: TRBV29-1
CDR3nt: TGCAGCGTTGCTGGGGGGCCGAATTCACCCCTCCACTTT
CDR3aa: CSVAGGPNSPLHF

abundance: NA
j_gene: TRBJ2-1
d_gene: TRBD2
v_gene: TRBV6-1
CDR3nt: TGTGCCTCCCGAGGCGGGAGGGCCTCCTACAATGAGCAGTTCTTC
CDR3aa: CASRGGRASYNEQFF

abundance: once
j_gene: TRBJ2-6
d_gene: NA
v_gene: TRBV5-6
CDR3nt: TGTGCCAGCAGCTCTGGTTGGGCGTCGGGGGCCAACGTCCTGACTTTC
CDR3aa: CASSSGWASGANVLTF

abundance: few
j_gene: TRBJ2-2
d_gene: NA
v_gene: TRBV12-3/TRBV12-4
CDR3nt: TGTGCCACCCGGATGGAGGTAGCGAGGAACACCGGGGAGCTGTTTTTT
CDR3aa: CATRMEVARNTGELFF

abundance: few
j_gene: TRBJ2-1
d_gene: NA
v_gene: TRBV19
CDR3nt: TGTGCCAGTAGCCCCGGGACACCTTACAATGAGCAGTTCTTC
CDR3aa: CASSPGTPYNEQFF

abundance: few
j_gene: TRBJ2-7
d_gene: TRBD1
v_gene: TRBV11-1
CDR3nt: TGTGCCAGCACCCCGGGACAGGGACCCTACGAGCAGTACTTC
CDR3aa: CASTPGQGPYEQYF

abundance: few
j_gene: TRBJ2-5
d_gene: NA
v_gene: TRBV3-1
CDR3nt: TGTGCCAGCAGCCAAAGAGGAGAGGAGACCCAGTACTTC
CDR3aa: CASSQRGEETQYF

abundance: many
j_gene: TRBJ1-5
d_gene: NA
v_gene: TRBV5-1
CDR3nt: TGCGCCAGCAGGGAAGGGCTATATAGCAATCAGCCCCAGCATTTT
CDR3aa: CASREGLYSNQPQHF

abundance: NA
j_gene: TRBJ2-1
d_gene: TRBD2
v_gene: TRBV20-1
CDR3nt: TGCAGTGCTAAAAGTTTCGACGAGCGGGGGAATGAGCAGTTCTTC
CDR3aa: CSAKSFDERGNEQFF

abundance: few
j_gene: TRBJ1-6
d_gene: NA
v_gene: TRBV7-9
CDR3nt: TGTGCCAGCAGCGCCGTATATAATTCACCCCTCCACTTT
CDR3aa: CASSAVYNSPLHF

abundance: few
j_gene: TRBJ2-7
d_gene: TRBD2
v_gene: TRBV11-2
CDR3nt: TGTGCCAGCAGCCAAAGAAGGGACTGGCGGGGGGTCTCCTACGAGCAGTACTTC
CDR3aa: CASSQRRDWRGVSYEQYF

abundance: NA
j_gene: TRBJ2-3
d_gene: TRBD1
v_gene: TRBV6-1
CDR3nt: TGTGCCAACAGCGACAGGGCGCTTAGCACAGATACGCAGTATTTT
CDR3aa: CANSDRALSTDTQYF

abundance: NA
j_gene: TRBJ1-2
d_gene: TRBD1
v_gene: TRBV5-1
CDR3nt: TGCGCCAGCAGCTCGTCCCGGGACAGGGGAGGTGGCTATGGCTACACCTTC
CDR3aa: CASSSSRDRGGGYGYTF

abundance: few
j_gene: TRBJ1-1
d_gene: NA
v_gene: TRBV12-3/TRBV12-4
CDR3nt: TGTGCCAGCACCCCCCGGCAGAGCACCATGAACACTGAAGCTTTCTTT
CDR3aa: CASTPRQSTMNTEAFF

abundance: NA
j_gene: TRBJ2-7
d_gene: TRBD1
v_gene: TRBV7-2
CDR3nt: TGTGCCAGCAGCCTATGGGACAGGGGGAGTGAGCAGTACTTC
CDR3aa: CASSLWDRGSEQYF

abundance: NA
j_gene: TRBJ2-7
d_gene: TRBD1
v_gene: TRBV24-1
CDR3nt: TGTGCCACCAGTGGCGCCGACAGGGTCCCCTACGAGCAGTACTTC
CDR3aa: CATSGADRVPYEQYF

abundance: NA
j_gene: TRBJ2-2
d_gene: NA
v_gene: TRBV5-1
CDR3nt: TGCGCCAGCAGCTTCGTAGAAAAGAACACCGGGGAGCTGTTTTTT
CDR3aa: CASSFVEKNTGELFF

abundance: NA
j_gene: TRBJ2-7
d_gene: TRBD1
v_gene: TRBV5-1
CDR3nt: TGCGCCAGCAGCTTGGGTTCTTCGGGACAGGGCATCTACGAGCAGTACTTC
CDR3aa: CASSLGSSGQGIYEQYF

abundance: NA
j_gene: TRBJ2-3
d_gene: NA
v_gene: TRBV7-2
CDR3nt: TGTGCCAGCAGCTCCGGGTCCTACACAGATACGCAGTATTTT
CDR3aa: CASSSGSYTDTQYF

abundance: many
j_gene: TRBJ2-5
d_gene: TRBD2
v_gene: TRBV29-1
CDR3nt: TGCAGCGTTGAGCCGACTAGCGGGGGGCAAGAGACCCAGTACTTC
CDR3aa: CSVEPTSGGQETQYF

abundance: few
j_gene: TRBJ2-1
d_gene: NA
v_gene: TRBV5-1
CDR3nt: TGCGCCAGCAGCTTGGGGCCGGCAGGGGATGAGCAGTTCTTC
CDR3aa: CASSLGPAGDEQFF

abundance: NA
j_gene: TRBJ1-3
d_gene: NA
v_gene: TRBV2
CDR3nt: TGTGCCAGCAGTGCGGACATCTCTGGAAACACCATATATTTT
CDR3aa: CASSADISGNTIYF

abundance: NA
j_gene: TRBJ2-7
d_gene: NA
v_gene: TRBV20-1
CDR3nt: TGCAGTGCTAGCCCCGTTCAGGGAAGCTACGAGCAGTACTTC
CDR3aa: CSASPVQGSYEQYF

abundance: NA
j_gene: TRBJ1-2
d_gene: TRBD1
v_gene: TRBV12-3/TRBV12-4
CDR3nt: TGTGCCAGCAGACGGACAGGGGTGGACTATGGCTACACCTTC
CDR3aa: CASRRTGVDYGYTF

abundance: NA
j_gene: TRBJ2-1
d_gene: NA
v_gene: TRBV9
CDR3nt: TGTGCCAGCAGCGTAATTCGGGACAAAGGTGAGCAGTTCTTC
CDR3aa: CASSVIRDKGEQFF

abundance: NA
j_gene: TRBJ2-7
d_gene: NA
v_gene: TRBV11-2
CDR3nt: TGTGCCAGCAGCTTAGATCTTGTGGTAAGCTCGTCCTCCTACGAGCAGTACTTC
CDR3aa: CASSLDLVVSSSSYEQYF

abundance: few
j_gene: TRBJ2-3
d_gene: NA
v_gene: TRBV5-5
CDR3nt: TGTGCCAGCAATGCGGGGCTAAGCACAGATACGCAGTATTTT
CDR3aa: CASNAGLSTDTQYF

abundance: many
j_gene: TRBJ2-1
d_gene: NA
v_gene: TRBV6-5
CDR3nt: TGTGCCAGCAGTTACTCGAAGTTGGAGGGGGCCATGGGTGAGCAGTTCTTC
CDR3aa: CASSYSKLEGAMGEQFF

abundance: NA
j_gene: TRBJ2-7
d_gene: NA
v_gene: TRBV3-1
CDR3nt: TGTGCCAGCAGCGGGACTACAGGGTATGAATACGAGCAGTACTTC
CDR3aa: CASSGTTGYEYEQYF

abundance: NA
j_gene: TRBJ2-7
d_gene: TRBD2
v_gene: TRBV12-3/TRBV12-4
CDR3nt: TGTGCCAGCCTGAGCGGGGCAAACTACGAGCAGTACTTC
CDR3aa: CASLSGANYEQYF

abundance: NA
j_gene: TRBJ2-2
d_gene: TRBD1
v_gene: TRBV19
CDR3nt: TGTGCCAGTATTCGGACAGGGGGTAGAACCGGGGAGCTGTTTTTT
CDR3aa: CASIRTGGRTGELFF

abundance: many
j_gene: TRBJ2-2
d_gene: TRBD2
v_gene: TRBV12-3/TRBV12-4
CDR3nt: TGTGCCAGCAGTCTAACCGGGACTAGCACCGGGGAGCTGTTTTTT
CDR3aa: CASSLTGTSTGELFF

abundance: NA
j_gene: TRBJ2-1
d_gene: NA
v_gene: TRBV2
CDR3nt: TGTGCCAGCACCATAGAGGCAGGGAGCTCCTACAATGAGCAGTTCTTC
CDR3aa: CASTIEAGSSYNEQFF

abundance: few
j_gene: TRBJ2-7
d_gene: TRBD1
v_gene: TRBV6-2/TRBV6-3
CDR3nt: TGTGCCAGCGACCTCAACAGGGGCCACGAGCAGTACTTC
CDR3aa: CASDLNRGHEQYF

abundance: many
j_gene: TRBJ2-5
d_gene: NA
v_gene: TRBV7-2
CDR3nt: TGTGCCAGCAGCTTAGGAATGGGGCGGTCCGAGACCCAGTACTTC
CDR3aa: CASSLGMGRSETQYF

abundance: few
j_gene: TRBJ2-1
d_gene: TRBD2
v_gene: TRBV15
CDR3nt: TGTGCCACCAGCCCCAGATTAACGGGGGGGGCGGTTAATGAGCAGTTCTTC
CDR3aa: CATSPRLTGGAVNEQFF

abundance: few
j_gene: TRBJ1-2
d_gene: NA
v_gene: TRBV29-1
CDR3nt: TGCAGCGTTGAAGGGGGGCGGCGCTATGGCTACACCTTC
CDR3aa: CSVEGGRRYGYTF

abundance: few
j_gene: TRBJ2-1
d_gene: NA
v_gene: TRBV2
CDR3nt: TGTGCCAGCAATCCGACGACGGTTGAGCAGTTCTTC
CDR3aa: CASNPTTVEQFF